This T cell receptor (beta chain) is drawn from a study of regulatory T cells in long-lasting Graves disease. Assembly of TCR beta libraries relied on iRepertoire HTBI primers together with Arm-PCR of CDR3 regions. In the study's own analysis: Analysis of the samples identified roughly 62 TRBV and 14 TRBJ segments. TCRdb ran MiXCR on the multiplex PCR reads and lists one entry per CDR3 protein. TCRdb's processing, not the authors' own work, is the source of the V and J calls. The sample holds 300,000 to 400,000 distinct CDR3 sequences; around 15% are singletons and the top ten take 25% to 30%. The time point here: newly diagnosed GD, antithyroid drugs for less than 3 months. Researchers made the TCR library from RNA that was extracted from PBMCs. The CDR3 covers 14 residues. The V end lost 0 bases, the J end lost 2 bases, and 9 bases lay between the germline ends. Germline loops: CDR1 SGHRS, CDR2 YFSETQ.

This sample also appeared in a second study, on T cells in Graves' hyperthyroidism and ophthalmopathy. That source reports: First-round RT-PCR targeting the TCR CDR3 was performed with the HTBI primer set.

Sample: peripheral blood mononuclear cells (PBMCs), taken at new diagnosis, from a patient treated with antithyroid drugs. This clonotype was obtained from a middle-aged man with Graves disease. The J gene is TRBJ2-7, the V gene TRBV5-1; D may be TRBD1 or TRBD2 (5 bases each). The DNA for the CDR3 is TGCGCCAGCAGCTTGGTTGGGACCACCTACGAGCAGTACTTC. Translation gives CASSLVGTTYEQYF.